The source of this T cell receptor (beta chain) is a study of PD-L1 blockade in urothelial cancer. The overall study: A median of approximately 150,000 T cells was found in the blood samples.

Measured with immunoSEQ multiplex PCR; TCRdb has only the in-frame clones, and not every one. This table has some 63,000 clones, roughly 76% appearing once. As to time point: pretreatment peripheral blood. CDR1 and CDR2 (germline): SNHLY, FYNNEI. The CDR3 loop spans 17 amino acids. With 0 bases clipped from V and 6 bases from J, the junction kept 14 bases outside the gene matches. This sample comprised PBMCs, obtained around atezolizumab (anti-PD-L1) treatment. The rearrangement joins TRBV2 to TRBJ2-7, with TRBD2 matching over 7 bases. This receptor was taken from a man aged 70 or older with urothelial cancer. Here the CDR3 reads CASSEAGAGHGGFEQYF. The CDR3 nucleotides read TGTGCCAGCAGTGAAGCTGGGGCGGGTCACGGGGGGTTCGAGCAGTACTTC.